This T cell receptor beta chain stems from a study of beta chain features in type 1 diabetes (dated by TCRdb to the late 2010s). General notes on the study: Mean age, gender distribution, total cell number and subset yield were not different between patients and healthy donors. A total of 107,917,701 sorted cells were examined across all samples, and the number of cells per subset was strongly correlated with RNA yield. The study compared the TCRB repertoires of sorted circulating CD4+ T cell subsets in recently diagnosed type 1 diabetes patients with those in matched healthy donors. Regulatory and stem cell-like memory subsets were isolated from only 8 patients and roughly eight healthy donors, whereas naive and central memory subsets came from all 30 or so donors.

On this clone: Its antigen target is currently unknown. No base-level quality is on record; no much larger clone is a single base apart.

Each donor gave one peripheral blood draw, averaging about 100 mL, which was collected into heparinised tubes. A BD FACSAria II was used to sort naive, central memory, regulatory and stem cell-like memory CD4+ T cells with a panel that included CD45RO, CCR7, CD25, CD127, CD95 and CD27. Purity was above 98% for every sorted population. Right away, PBMCs were isolated by Lymphoprep density gradient centrifugation and were stained directly, with no culture step. So that batch effects would be minimized, each experiment stained and sorted samples in pairs, pairing one healthy donor with one patient. A distance of 11 bases separates the germline ends of V and J, which lose 0 bases and 0 bases respectively. The CDR3 spans 16 residues, from the cysteine through the phenylalanine. The only DNA kept is the CDR3, 48 bases in frame from the first base. In the germline V gene (reference sequence), CDR1 corresponds to LNHNV and CDR2 to YYDKDF.

Overall study results and their limits: Because small numbers of individuals were included in the HLA sub-analyses, any influence of HLA type on TCRB rearrangement was left unresolved. Because cDNA was sequenced instead of genomic DNA, highly expressing activated cells could be over-represented, though the groups showed no difference in activation or CD3 levels. Shorter templates might be favored by PCR, yet because patient and control samples were amplified and corrected together, any such skew would affect both groups equally. Naive, central memory and regulatory TCRB repertoires appeared to be more alike among patients than among healthy donors. At VDJ recombination sites, type 1 diabetes patients had fewer insertions and more deleted nucleotides, which implies abnormalities in thymic rearrangement. A moderate but significant shortening of TCRB CDR3 length was observed in type 1 diabetes patients in all four CD4+ subsets.

All of the isolated RNA was reverse transcribed with the High Capacity cDNA Reverse Transcription Kit, so expressed TCRB transcripts were sequenced. Naive, central memory and regulatory T cell samples underwent deep immunoSEQ sequencing, averaging roughly 3.4 million total reads per sample. After sorted cells were lysed in RLT buffer, RNA was extracted with DNase-treated RNeasy Micro or Mini kits, with the choice depending on cell number. To prevent cross-contamination, each cell subset was processed individually, whereas patient and healthy donor samples were processed jointly. TCRB sequences were amplified from cDNA with the immunoSEQ multiplex PCR, producing 87-bp fragments spanning the CDR3 region. Sequencing of the amplicons was performed on the Illumina HiSeq platform. The study's own analysis went as follows. PCR bias was corrected computationally using synthetic template baselines, and reads within Hamming distance 2 were collapsed, with unmergeable singletons discarded. Reads were aligned to IMGT to assign V, D and J genes, CDR3 length, and insertions or deletions at six rearrangement sites. Within each subset, clonotype counts were normalized to sorted cell number, after which true diversity and Gini coefficients were computed with the tcR R package. Repertoire sharing was quantified using the overlap coefficient calculated on TCRB nucleotide sequences. Out-of-frame TCRB sequences from naive cells were analyzed as a proxy for the pre-selection repertoire. TCRdb provides this immuneACCESS table in a form limited to in-frame rearrangements. Some clones are lacking; in checked studies, under half of them reflect an unresolved V gene, and why the rest are absent is not known. V, J and clone size derive from that table, while D and trimming were established from the DNA sequence. In this sample the table shows more than 250,000 clones, roughly 20% of which occur a single time. The ten largest clones take up around 0.03% of the sample.

The rearranged chain carries TRBV15 and TRBJ1-1; TRBD1 is possibly the D segment (6 matching bases). This TCR was recovered from a woman in her forties with type 1 diabetes. Sequencing used naive CD4+ T cells from blood. The cell subset or site label on this specimen signifies: true naive CD4+ T cells. DNA sequence: TGTGCCACCAGCAGAGAAAAGGGACAATTGAACACTGAAGCTTTCTTT. The encoded protein is CATSREKGQLNTEAFF.